The entry below gives a single T cell receptor (beta chain) sequence along with its context. The sample belongs to a study of T cell changes during pregnancy in multiple sclerosis. Here immunoSEQ multiplex PCR was the method, and the copy in TCRdb shows in-frame clones only, minus some. The table has roughly 110,000 clones, under 95% seen once. The TCR sequence derives from a female donor with multiple sclerosis, enrolled in a pregnancy study. Source: peripheral blood, taken before pregnancy.

The CDR3 region has the DNA TGTGCCAGCAAAAGCGGGGGGGCCTCCGAGACCCAGTACTTC. It translates to CASKSGGASETQYF. The chain uses TRBV11-1 and TRBJ2-5; 10 bases are shared with TRBD2. CDR1 and CDR2 (germline): SGHAT, FQDESV (reference sequence). CDR3 length: 14 amino acids. With 7 bases clipped from V and 5 bases from J, the junction kept 7 bases outside the gene matches. Together with reference TRBV11-1 and TRBJ2-5, the CDR3 gives the full variable domain: EAEVAQSPRYKITEKSQAVAFWCDPISGHATLYWYRQILGQGPELLVQFQDESVVDDSQLPKDRFSAERLKGVDSTLKIQPAELGDSAMYLCASKSGGASETQYFGPGTRLLVL.